Each of the 6 T cell receptor beta chains below was sequenced from the same sample in a study of T cell responses to AZD1222 COVID-19 vaccine. TCRdb keeps only in-frame clones here, not all; method: immunoSEQ multiplex PCR. Of over 95,000 clones listed, more than 85% are singletons. Specimen: peripheral blood, collected on day 0 of AZD1222 vaccination. The receptors stem from an adult in good health.

The V and J genes are TRBV7-2 and TRBJ2-2, with 9 positions matching TRBD2. Germline CDR1 is SGHTA and CDR2 is FQGNSA. The junction had 9 bases not matched to a gene; V was cut back by 5 bases and J by 5 bases. This CDR3 spans 16 amino acids. Here the CDR3 DNA reads TGTGCCAGCAGCGGTAGAGGGCTAGCGGGGACCGGGGAGCTGTTTTTT. Protein: CASSGRGLAGTGELFF.

The genes are TRBV9 and TRBJ1-1; no reliable D call. Germline-derived CDR1 and CDR2 are SGDLS and YYNGEE. V was clipped by 2 bases and J by 0 bases, with 8 bases between them. CDR3 length equals 14 residues. CDR3 in DNA: TGTGCCAGCAGCGTCGGGAATATGAACACTGAAGCTTTCTTT. Its protein is CASSVGNMNTEAFF.

CDR3 bases: TGCGCCAGCAGCTCTACAGGGGGAGTGAACACCGGGGAGCTGTTTTTT. As protein: CASSSTGGVNTGELFF. The gene calls are TRBV5-1 and TRBJ2-2; 8 nucleotides line up with TRBD1. The germline V gene encodes CDR1 SGHRS and CDR2 YFSETQ. V was pared by 3 bases and J by 1 base, with 5 bases of the junction left unmatched. This CDR3 contains 16 residues.

The rearrangement uses TRBV5-4 and TRBJ1-1; D may be TRBD1 (5 bases). Trimming shortened V by 4 bases and J by 4 bases, and 11 bases separated the two germline ends. The CDR3 loop spans 13 amino acids. Germline assignment: CDR1 SGHNT and CDR2 YYREEE (reference sequence). The DNA of the CDR3 is TGTGCCAGCAGCCCTCGGGGCGTCACTGAAGCTTTCTTT. Translation gives CASSPRGVTEAFF.

This chain uses TRBV9 with TRBJ1-6; D may be TRBD1 (5 bases). Germline V gene sequence: CDR1 SGDLS, CDR2 YYNGEE. The CDR3 extends over 16 amino acids. Trimming left V 0 bases short and J 3 bases short, with 10 bases between. CDR3 in DNA: TGTGCCAGCAGCGTAGGGCAGGGTATCTATAATTCACCCCTCCACTTT. Translating it yields CASSVGQGIYNSPLHF.

This chain uses TRBV7-2 with TRBJ2-2; the D is unclear. Germline lookup yields CDR1 SGHTA and CDR2 FQGNSA. Trimming removed 6 bases from V and 2 bases from J, with 10 bases in between. This CDR3 has 14 residues. As DNA, the CDR3 is TGTGCCAGCAGACCTCAGATTAACACCGGGGAGCTGTTTTTT. It yields the protein CASRPQINTGELFF.